This TCR beta chain was found in a study of T cell repertoires in cytomegalovirus infection. Study in general: Matching HLA type and CMV infection were both indicated by public TCR beta signatures.

One entry per CDR3 protein, called by TCRdb with MiXCR from the reads. The sample has some 700,000 distinct CDR3 sequences, less than 40% seen once. The V and J ends lost 3 bases and 7 bases respectively, with 15 bases between them. The CDR3 loop spans 14 amino acids. Germline V lookup: CDR1 LNHDA, CDR2 SQIVND (reference sequence). The sample holds a few counts of this clonotype. This chain uses TRBV19 with TRBJ1-2; no clear D gene. The sequenced material came from PBMCs. This receptor was obtained from a human donor in good health (CMV status not recorded). Some clones in this sample may be carry-over from other donors' samples. CDR3 region: CASSMVGEGFGYTF. The CDR3 region has the DNA TGTGCCAGTAGTATGGTCGGAGAGGGCTTTGGCTACACCTTC.